This T cell receptor (beta chain) was retrieved from a study of T-cell memory formation after mild COVID-19. Overall study context: The two donors had largely donor-specific TCR clusters. Study-wide points: The appearance of some responding clones in pre-infection memory suggested that cross-reactive memory joined. Contracting CD4+ clones lay largely in CM and EM, with CD8+ ones residing in EMRA.

Trimming stripped 8 bases from V and 0 bases from J, with 11 bases between. This CDR3 is built from 14 residues. CDR1 and CDR2 from the germline V gene are ENHRY and SYGVKD. A note on this clonotype: The antigen is undetermined.

Each CDR3 protein is one row after TCRdb ran MiXCR on the 5' RACE reads. The sample lists about 340,000 distinct CDR3 sequences, about 15% seen once, with under 25% in the top ten. What was sequenced was PBMCs or a T cell subset sorted from them (not recorded which). This TCR came from a man aged 18-30 years who had mild COVID-19 (a few samples of this study predate the infection). Cell type and time point are not known. The chain is built from TRBV10-3 and TRBJ2-1; perhaps D is TRBD1 or TRBD2 (5 bases each). The CDR3 sequence: CAIDSGSSYNEQFF. The CDR3 nucleotides are TGTGCCATCGACAGCGGAAGCTCCTACAATGAGCAGTTCTTC.